This entry lists 32 T cell receptor beta chains sequenced from one sample in a study of T cells after yellow fever vaccination (dated by TCRdb to the late 2010s). Library preparation used 5' RACE. Sequencing used an Illumina HiSeq 2500. TCRdb reran the public reads through fastp at Q25 and MiXCR, keeping productive beta chains. Rows matching on CDR3 protein sequence are summarized as one entry with the most common DNA and genes. The sample table contains hundreds of thousands of distinct CDR3 sequences; only one count was recorded for 8.5% to 9% of them. More than 15% of the sample lies in the top ten. The treatment or condition label here, explained by the study, means: live attenuated yellow fever vaccine strain. The sample here was PBMCs, taken on the day of the first yellow fever vaccination. Receptors were obtained from a man between 18 and 35 years old who received the YFV17D yellow fever vaccine.

Here the CDR3 DNA reads TGCAGTGCTAGAGACCCGAAATCCTACGAGCAGTACGTC. It is translated as CSARDPKSYEQYV. The chain is built from TRBV20-1 and TRBJ2-7; D ambiguous. This CDR3 comprises 13 residues. Trimming shortened V by 0 bases and J by 1 base, and 7 bases separated the two germline ends. CDR1 and CDR2 (germline): DFQATT, SNEGSKA (reference sequence).

The chain carries TRBV5-1 and TRBJ2-2; no reliable D call. V lost 5 bases and J 6 bases, leaving 14 bases between the germline ends. Germline V CDR1 and CDR2: SGHRS, YFSETQ. This CDR3 is 14 amino acids long. CDR3 nucleotide sequence: TGCGCCAGCAGAAGGGTCACGGGTGCCGGGGAGCTGTTTTTT. Encoded protein: CASRRVTGAGELFF.

The gene calls are TRBV6-1 and TRBJ1-4, with D unclear. V lost 6 bases, J lost 2 bases, and 16 bases lay in between. Germline V gives CDR1 MNHNS, CDR2 SASEGT. This CDR3 has 16 residues. CDR3 amino acids: CASSPGPRRTNEKLFF. The CDR3 DNA reads TGTGCCAGCAGCCCGGGCCCCAGGCGGACTAATGAAAAACTGTTTTTT.

As concerns this clonotype: One junction end does not reproduce the germline sequence, and a read error may be involved. J is TRBJ2-3 and V is TRBV7-2; a weak D match, TRBD2 (6 bases). CDR3 length: 14 amino acids. Germline CDR1 and CDR2: SGHTA and FQGNSA. In nucleotides, the CDR3 is TGTGCCAACAGCTTAGCTCGGGGGACAGATACGCAGTATTTT. Translating it yields CANSLARGTDTQYF.

This clonotype was counted between two and nine times. V gene TRBV30 combines with J gene TRBJ2-7, with a possible D match to TRBD2 (5 bases). Trimming stripped 3 bases from V and 0 bases from J, with 18 bases between. Germline assignment: CDR1 GTSNPN and CDR2 SVGIG (reference sequence). The CDR3 runs 16 residues. CDR3: CAWRDYTRLNSYEQYF. Here the CDR3 DNA reads TGTGCCTGGAGAGACTATACTAGGCTAAACTCCTACGAGCAGTACTTC.

The CDR3, as DNA: TGCGCCAGCAGCTTGGGAGCAGGGCTCGAGCAGTACGTC. Protein sequence: CASSLGAGLEQYV. The chain is built from TRBV5-1 and TRBJ2-7; a possible D gene is TRBD1 (5 bases). CDR3 length: 13 residues. The V and J ends lost 0 bases and 6 bases respectively, with 10 bases between them. Germline V CDR1 and CDR2: SGHRS, YFSETQ.

This clonotype was seen only a few times. The chain uses TRBV5-1 and TRBJ1-1; D gene ambiguous. Between the trimmed V and J ends, which lost 2 bases and 3 bases, there was a span of 14 bases. CDR3 length equals 15 residues. Germline V gene data show CDR1 as SGHRS and CDR2 as YFSETQ. The CDR3: CASSFSSGLDTEAFF. The CDR3 bases are TGCGCCAGCAGCTTTAGCTCGGGATTGGACACTGAAGCTTTCTTT.

This clonotype was counted ten times or more. The V gene is TRBV7-9, the J gene TRBJ2-1; 7 bases agree with TRBD1. The V and J ends lost 8 bases and 0 bases, in that order; junction bases with no gene match: 4. This CDR3 has 14 amino acids. From germline, CDR1 is SEHNR and CDR2 FQNEAQ (reference sequence). CDR3 DNA: TGTGCCAGCGGATCAGGGGGCTCCTACAATGAGCAGTTCTTC. Encoded protein: CASGSGGSYNEQFF.

V and J are TRBV4-3 and TRBJ1-1; D is possibly TRBD1 (5 bases). With 1 base removed from V and 5 bases from J, the gap between germline ends came to 11 bases. This CDR3 comprises 14 residues. Germline V CDR1 and CDR2: LGHNA, YSLEER. The CDR3 spells CASSQGAGGTEAFF. The CDR3 nucleotides read TGCGCCAGCAGCCAAGGCGCGGGGGGAACTGAAGCTTTCTTT.

There are many counts of this clonotype. The chain carries TRBV12-3 or TRBV12-4 and TRBJ2-2, with D possibly being TRBD1 (5 bases). The CDR3 extends over 12 amino acids. V dropped 5 bases and J dropped 7 bases, with 8 bases sitting between them. The CDR3 bases are TGTGCCAGCAGTCCACAGGTCGGGGAGCTGTTTTTT. Its protein is CASSPQVGELFF.

The chain employs TRBV7-9 and TRBJ2-4; either TRBD1 or TRBD2 may supply D (6 bases each). The ends were cut back, 1 base at V and 6 bases at J, with 16 bases in the middle. The germline V gene encodes CDR1 SEHNR and CDR2 FQNEAQ (reference sequence). The CDR3 loop spans 16 amino acids. The CDR3 DNA follows: TGTGCCAGCAGCTTAGATGGGAGCGGAGGGGGAAACATTCAGTACTTC. It encodes CASSLDGSGGGNIQYF.

CDR3 protein: CAIRRVSGTDTEAFF. The CDR3 nucleotides are TGTGCCATCAGGAGGGTGTCGGGTACAGACACTGAAGCTTTCTTT. The chain has TRBV10-3 and TRBJ1-1; D not resolved. The CDR3 covers 15 residues. The germline V gene has CDR1 ENHRY and CDR2 SYGVKD. Trimming stripped 6 bases from V and 3 bases from J, with 17 bases between.

This clonotype was observed a handful of times. The gene calls are TRBV5-1 and TRBJ2-1, with TRBD1 as a possible D gene (6 bases). Deletions cut 0 bases from V and 8 bases from J, with 18 bases between. The CDR3 is made up of 16 amino acids. Germline-derived CDR1 and CDR2 are SGHRS and YFSETQ. The CDR3 nucleotides read TGCGCCAGCAGCTTGGACCCTCACAGGGAAGTCGATGAGCAGTTCTTC. Translated, it gives CASSLDPHREVDEQFF. The full variable domain, completed using reference TRBV5-1 and TRBJ2-1, is KAGVTQTPRYLIKTRGQQVTLSCSPISGHRSVSWYQQTPGQGLQFLFEYFSETQRNKGNFPGRFSGRQFSNSRSEMNVSTLELGDSALYLCASSLDPHREVDEQFFGPGTRLTVL.

The J gene is TRBJ1-1, the V gene TRBV7-9; D remains unclear. Germline assignment: CDR1 SEHNR and CDR2 FQNEAQ (reference sequence). Deletions cut 4 bases from V and 0 bases from J, with 12 bases between. The CDR3 extends over 15 amino acids. The CDR3, as DNA: TGTGCCAGCAGCTCGACGGACGGTTTGAACACTGAAGCTTTCTTT. It yields the protein CASSSTDGLNTEAFF. Together with reference TRBV7-9 and TRBJ1-1, the CDR3 gives the full variable domain: DTGVSQNPRHKITKRGQNVTFRCDPISEHNRLYWYRQTLGQGPEFLTYFQNEAQLEKSRLLSDRFSAERPKGSFSTLEIQRTEQGDSAMYLCASSSTDGLNTEAFFGQGTRLTVV.

Only a few counts were recorded for this clonotype. CDR3 in amino acids: CASSAHPNEQFF. In DNA, the CDR3 is TGTGCCAGCAGCGCACACCCCAATGAGCAGTTCTTC. The V and J genes are TRBV7-9 and TRBJ2-1; D gene ambiguous. The CDR3 is made up of 12 amino acids. Per the germline V gene, CDR1 is SEHNR and CDR2 is FQNEAQ (reference sequence). With 5 bases removed from V and 6 bases from J, the gap between germline ends came to 8 bases.

This clonotype appeared many times. CDR3 sequence: CASSSGTQRGETQYF. In nucleotides, the CDR3 is TGCGCCAGCAGCTCAGGGACTCAAAGGGGGGAGACCCAGTACTTC. The chain joins TRBV5-1 to TRBJ2-5; TRBD1 or TRBD2 may be the D gene (6 bases each). CDR1 and CDR2 from the germline V gene are SGHRS and YFSETQ. The CDR3 covers 15 residues. V shed 3 bases and J shed 5 bases, with 17 bases lying between them. The full variable domain, in which reference TRBV5-1 and TRBJ2-5 provide the parts outside the CDR3, is KAGVTQTPRYLIKTRGQQVTLSCSPISGHRSVSWYQQTPGQGLQFLFEYFSETQRNKGNFPGRFSGRQFSNSRSEMNVSTLELGDSALYLCASSSGTQRGETQYFGPGTRLLVL.

This clonotype showed up many times. The chain links TRBV5-1 to TRBJ2-3; a possible D gene is TRBD2 (6 bases). The CDR3 sequence is 16 residues long. Germline V gene sequence: CDR1 SGHRS, CDR2 YFSETQ. Trimming took off 0 bases at V and 1 base at J, with 12 bases between the two ends. CDR3 DNA: TGCGCCAGCAGCTTGGCCCTGGGCGGGGGCACAGATACGCAGTATTTT. Its translation: CASSLALGGGTDTQYF.

This clonotype has a single count. The chain is built from TRBV6-2 or TRBV6-3 and TRBJ2-5, with D unclear. The V end was cut by 6 bases, the J end by 1 base, with 15 bases between. The CDR3 runs to 15 residues. Per the germline V gene, CDR1 is MNHEY and CDR2 is SVGEGT. In DNA, the CDR3 is TGTGCCAGCAGCTATCCAGGATTACTCCAAGAGACCCAGTACTTC. Its protein is CASSYPGLLQETQYF.

The chain couples TRBV20-1 to TRBJ2-7, with D possibly TRBD2 on 7 matching bases. Germline V gene lookup returns CDR1 DFQATT and CDR2 SNEGSKA (reference sequence). The CDR3 extends over 13 amino acids. The germline V and J ends were trimmed by 2 bases and 7 bases, with 15 bases remaining between them. In nucleotides, the CDR3 is TGCAGTGCTAGATCCGGGGGAGGGGGAGAGCAGTACTTC. It encodes CSARSGGGGEQYF.

The V and J genes are TRBV7-8 and TRBJ1-5; 8 bases fit TRBD1. The junction had 8 bases not matched to a gene; V was cut back by 5 bases and J by 5 bases. This CDR3 has 15 residues. From germline, CDR1 is SGHVS and CDR2 FQNEAQ. DNA of the CDR3: TGTGCCAGCAGCCGGCGACAGGGGTATGATCAGCCCCAGCATTTT. As protein: CASSRRQGYDQPQHF.

The rearrangement links TRBV7-8 to TRBJ1-1; D is unclear. V lost 0 bases to trimming and J lost 3 bases, with 2 bases between them. This CDR3 is built from 12 residues. CDR1 is SGHVS, CDR2 FQNEAQ, per germline. This CDR3 reads CASSLAYTEAFF. The CDR3 DNA reads TGTGCCAGCAGCTTAGCGTACACTGAAGCTTTCTTT.

This clonotype was counted at least ten times. CDR3 loop: CATSDSLGAATEAFF. The CDR3, as DNA: TGTGCCACCAGTGATAGTCTGGGGGCGGCCACTGAAGCTTTCTTT. The chain carries TRBV24-1 and TRBJ1-1; D is possibly TRBD1 (6 bases). CDR1 and CDR2 (germline): KGHDR, SFDVKD. The CDR3 totals 15 residues. The V end lost 3 bases, the J end lost 4 bases, and 14 bases lay between the germline ends.

This clonotype was seen repeatedly, ten times or more. The V and J genes are TRBV5-1 and TRBJ2-5, with D perhaps matching TRBD1 (6 bases). The CDR3 consists of 14 residues. The germline CDR1 and CDR2 sequences are SGHRS and YFSETQ. Trimming left V 4 bases short and J 5 bases short, with 15 bases between. The CDR3 spells CASSITGSRETQYF. In DNA form, the CDR3 reads TGCGCCAGCAGCATTACAGGGTCTCGGGAGACCCAGTACTTC.

Concerning this clonotype itself: A much larger clone is a single base away; this may be a read error. The V gene is TRBV7-2, the J gene TRBJ2-7, with 9 bases that match TRBD2. The CDR3 is made up of 14 amino acids. Germline V CDR1 and CDR2: SGHTA, FQGNSA. CDR3 in DNA: TGTGCCAGCAGTTTGCGGGGGGGACTCTACAAGCAGTACTTC. Translated: CASSLRGGLYKQYF.

The gene calls are TRBV15 and TRBJ1-4; the D gene is possibly TRBD1 (5 bases). The ends were cut back, 3 bases at V and 7 bases at J, with 12 bases in the middle. This CDR3 has 14 residues. The germline V gene has CDR1 LNHNV and CDR2 YYDKDF (reference sequence). CDR3 sequence: CATSRGGGGEKLFF. The CDR3 region has the DNA TGTGCCACCAGCAGGGGGGGAGGAGGTGAAAAACTGTTTTTT.

The chain uses TRBV9 and TRBJ2-7, with TRBD2 matching over 7 bases. The CDR3 contains 12 residues. In germline, CDR1 is SGDLS, CDR2 YYNGEE. The trim removed 3 bases at V and 9 bases at J, leaving 6 bases unmatched. CDR3 residues: CASSASAGAQYF. CDR3 sequence (DNA): TGTGCCAGCAGCGCCTCCGCGGGAGCGCAGTACTTC. The full variable domain, in which reference TRBV9 and TRBJ2-7 provide the parts outside the CDR3, is DSGVTQTPKHLITATGQRVTLRCSPRSGDLSVYWYQQSLDQGLQFLIQYYNGEERAKGNILERFSAQQFPDLHSELNLSSLELGDSALYFCASSASAGAQYFGPGTRLTVT.

This clonotype was observed a handful of times. This rearrangement joins TRBV5-1 to TRBJ2-5, with TRBD2 matching over 11 bases. The length of the CDR3 is 15 residues. Germline values: CDR1 SGHRS, CDR2 YFSETQ. V shed 3 bases and J 5 bases; nucleotides not matched to a gene: 6. CDR3 sequence: CASSSISGGAETQYF. In nucleotides, the CDR3 is TGCGCCAGCAGCTCCATTAGCGGGGGGGCGGAGACCCAGTACTTC. Full variable domain (outside the CDR3, taken from reference TRBV5-1 and TRBJ2-5): KAGVTQTPRYLIKTRGQQVTLSCSPISGHRSVSWYQQTPGQGLQFLFEYFSETQRNKGNFPGRFSGRQFSNSRSEMNVSTLELGDSALYLCASSSISGGAETQYFGPGTRLLVL.

The rearrangement uses TRBV6-1 and TRBJ2-3, with D possibly being TRBD1 or TRBD2 (5 bases each). V dropped 4 bases and J dropped 1 base, with 15 bases sitting between them. Germline V lookup: CDR1 MNHNS, CDR2 SASEGT. CDR3 length: 16 amino acids. CDR3 sequence (DNA): TGTGCCAGCAGTGCCCCCGGGACCCTCGGCACAGATACGCAGTATTTT. Protein sequence: CASSAPGTLGTDTQYF.

In this sample, this clonotype turned up many times. A read error is likely, as this CDR3 ends without the conserved phenylalanine or tryptophan. The DNA is omitted, as the CDR3 cannot be located on it reliably, and the CDR3 follows TCRdb's listing. J is TRBJ2-7 and V is TRBV27; TRBD1, the table's D call, was not compared with the DNA. The germline V gene has CDR1 MNHEY and CDR2 SMNVEV (reference sequence). The CDR3 sequence runs 12 residues, both termini included. The CDR3 loop is CASSTGGTGLSL.

Only a few counts were recorded for this clonotype. CDR3 DNA sequence: TGTGCCAGCAGCTTGGGTGAGCAGTTCTTC. This translates into CASSLGEQFF. This chain connects TRBV7-9 to TRBJ2-1; D gene uncertain. The germline gives CDR1 SEHNR, CDR2 FQNEAQ (reference sequence). V dropped 3 bases and J dropped 9 bases, with 3 bases sitting between them. The CDR3 consists of 10 residues.

This clonotype came up many times. The CDR3 DNA reads as TGTGCCAGCAGTTACTCGCGGGATCCAGGAGCGCAAGAGACCCAGTACTTC. It is translated as CASSYSRDPGAQETQYF. The chain recombines TRBV6-5 with TRBJ2-5; TRBD2 is a possible D gene (6 bases). CDR1 is MNHEY and CDR2 is SVGAGI in the germline V gene. This CDR3 region has 17 residues. The V gene lost 0 bases and the J gene lost 2 bases, with 16 bases spanning the gap.

Ten or more counts support this clonotype. The genes are TRBV5-5 and TRBJ2-1, with unresolved D. V was shortened by 0 bases and J by 6 bases, with 16 bases between the two germline ends. The CDR3 has 16 amino acids. Germline V gives CDR1 SGHKS, CDR2 YYEKEE (reference sequence). The CDR3 sequence: CASSLATQTIINEQFF. The CDR3 coding sequence is TGTGCCAGCAGCTTGGCTACCCAAACCATCATCAATGAGCAGTTCTTC.